This T cell receptor beta chain was identified in a study of early T cells in non-severe SARS-CoV-2 infection. The overall study: Bulk RNA isolated from unsorted whole blood underwent sequencing; chains were not paired.

The TCR library protocol was used to attach unique molecular identifiers. These identifiers were attached to individual cDNA molecules. TCRdb itself ran the 5' RACE reads through MiXCR, one entry per CDR3 protein. Of roughly 53,000 distinct CDR3 sequences listed, 7% to 10% are singletons. About this clonotype: Its antigen remains unknown.

General study results and limits: The study's VDJdb matching favored anti-spike CD8 responses and missed private and CD4 specificities.

Trimming removed 2 bases at V and 7 bases at J, with 6 bases between. The germline V gene has CDR1 KGHSH and CDR2 LQKENI. The CDR3 sequence is 13 residues long. The clonotype was recovered from an adult who was a healthcare worker with PCR-confirmed SARS-CoV-2 infection or an uninfected control (not recorded which). Sequencing was done on a sample of whole blood. V and J are TRBV18 and TRBJ1-6; D ambiguous. The chain's CDR3 is CASSPGSNSPLHF. Here the CDR3 DNA reads TGTGCCAGCTCACCAGGGTCAAATTCACCCCTCCACTTT.